This T cell receptor (beta chain) was sequenced for a study of cytotoxic CD8 clonotypes in ibrutinib-treated CLL. Overall study context: On average, around 100,000 productive rearrangements and some 240,000 productive templates per sample.

Per the germline V gene, CDR1 is MDHEN and CDR2 is SYDVKM. V was pared by 6 bases and J by 4 bases, with 9 bases of the junction left unmatched. The CDR3 runs 15 residues. TCRdb's copy holds only in-frame clones and misses some; the assay was immunoSEQ multiplex PCR. The table lists roughly 200,000 clones, roughly 79% of them singletons. This TCR was recovered from a human donor with chronic lymphocytic leukemia. The material sequenced was PBMCs, taken after 12 months of ibrutinib treatment. The V call is TRBV28, the J call TRBJ2-3, with 8 bases matching TRBD2. The DNA of the CDR3 is TGTGCCAGCAGCACCTTCGGGGGGGCGGCAGATACGCAGTATTTT. It is translated as CASSTFGGAADTQYF.